This TCR beta chain was documented in a study of OX40 agonist ivuxolimab in advanced cancers. Looking at the study overall: Melanoma, hepatocellular carcinoma, head and neck or renal cell cancer occurred in dose-escalation patients. Having had anti-PD-1, anti-PD-L1 or anti-CTLA-4 therapy before was allowed, and 40% to 45% had some.

The germline V and J ends were trimmed by 6 bases and 8 bases, with 8 bases remaining between them. The length of the CDR3 is 11 residues. In germline, CDR1 is MNHNS, CDR2 SASEGT. Measured with immunoSEQ multiplex PCR; TCRdb has only the in-frame clones, and not every one. The sample consists of roughly 14,000 clones, roughly 77% of them appearing once. The sequencing here drew on CD4+ or CD8+ T cells sorted from blood, taken in a trial of the OX40 agonist ivuxolimab. V is TRBV6-1 and J is TRBJ2-1; D ambiguous. The TCR comes from an adult with an advanced solid tumor such as melanoma, head and neck, liver or kidney cancer. CDR3 sequence: CASSAPYEQFF. In DNA form, the CDR3 reads TGTGCCAGCAGCGCCCCCTATGAGCAGTTCTTC.